The 5 T cell receptor beta chains reported below all come from one sample, sequenced in a study of blood T cells in healthy people across ages. Combining a sample-barcoded 5' primer with a J-beta primer mix, a second PCR ran for roughly 7 to 11 cycles. A single record per CDR3 protein comes from TCRdb applying MiXCR to the 5' RACE reads. The table includes 850,000 to 1,000,000 distinct CDR3 sequences, 40% to 60% detected once. The sample comprised blood. The receptors come from a young man in good health.

The chain couples TRBV5-6 to TRBJ2-3; D is perhaps TRBD2 (6 bases). The V gene lost 5 bases and the J gene lost 9 bases, with 22 bases spanning the gap. Germline loops: CDR1 SGHDT, CDR2 YYEEEE. The CDR3 runs to 15 residues. CDR3 sequence reads: CASRSRDWGVGTQYF. DNA of the CDR3: TGTGCCAGCAGATCCCGGGACTGGGGGGTTGGCACGCAGTATTTT.

A note on this clonotype: Germline and junction disagree at one end, which may indicate a read error. The chain carries TRBV11-3 and TRBJ2-6, with a possible D match to TRBD1 (5 bases). This CDR3 spans 16 amino acids. Per the germline V gene, CDR1 is SGHNT and CDR2 is YENEEA. This CDR3 is CASSLGQPSGATVLTF. The CDR3 nucleotides read TGTGCCAGCAGCTTGGGGCAGCCCTCTGGGGCCACCGTCCTGACTTTC.

In this sample, this clonotype turned up a few times. The chain links TRBV12-3 or TRBV12-4 to TRBJ1-2, with 7 nucleotides matching TRBD1. The CDR3 has 13 amino acids. Trimming at V came to 6 bases and at J to 6 bases, leaving 7 bases not matched to a gene. In DNA form, the CDR3 reads TGTGCCAGCAGCTTGACAGGGAAGGATGGCTACACCTTC. This encodes CASSLTGKDGYTF.

The rearrangement uses TRBV12-3 or TRBV12-4 and TRBJ2-3, with 7 bases fitting TRBD1. This CDR3 is 11 amino acids long. V shed 6 bases and J 12 bases; nucleotides not matched to a gene: 6. The CDR3 here is CASSPQGVQYF. The DNA of the CDR3 is TGTGCCAGCAGCCCTCAGGGGGTCCAGTATTTT.

CDR3 sequence (DNA): TGTGCCAGCAGCTTAGCGCCAGGGGGATACTCACCCCTCCACTTT. Amino acids: CASSLAPGGYSPLHF. The chain joins TRBV7-2 to TRBJ1-6, with 7 positions matching TRBD1. The CDR3 extends over 15 amino acids. Trimming cost V 0 bases and J 10 bases; bases outside gene matches: 6. CDR1 SGHTA and CDR2 FQGNSA come from the germline V gene.